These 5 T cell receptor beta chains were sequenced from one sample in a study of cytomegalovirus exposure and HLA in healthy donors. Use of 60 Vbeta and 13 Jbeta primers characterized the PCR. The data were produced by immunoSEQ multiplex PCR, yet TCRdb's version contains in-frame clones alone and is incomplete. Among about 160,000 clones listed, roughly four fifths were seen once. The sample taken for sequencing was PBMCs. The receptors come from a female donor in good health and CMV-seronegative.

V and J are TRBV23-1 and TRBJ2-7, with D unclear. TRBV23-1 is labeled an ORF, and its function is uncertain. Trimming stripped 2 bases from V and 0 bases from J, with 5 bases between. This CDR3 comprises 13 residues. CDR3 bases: TGCGCCAGCAGTCAACCGTACTCCTACGAGCAGTACTTC. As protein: CASSQPYSYEQYF.

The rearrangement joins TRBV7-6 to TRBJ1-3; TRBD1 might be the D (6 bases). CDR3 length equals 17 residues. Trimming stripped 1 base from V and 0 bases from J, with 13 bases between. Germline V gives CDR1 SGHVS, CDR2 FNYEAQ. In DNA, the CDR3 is TGTGCCAGCAGCTTAGTACAGGGAAGGAACTCTGGAAACACCATATATTTT. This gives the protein CASSLVQGRNSGNTIYF.

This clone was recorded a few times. CDR3: CASSLAGAYEQYF. The CDR3 bases are TGTGCCAGCAGCTTAGCAGGGGCCTACGAGCAGTACTTC. The V call is TRBV7-9, the J call TRBJ2-7; D might be TRBD1 (5 bases). Germline V gene sequence: CDR1 SEHNR, CDR2 FQNEAQ (reference sequence). V was pared by 0 bases and J by 2 bases, with 5 bases between. The CDR3 spans 13 residues.

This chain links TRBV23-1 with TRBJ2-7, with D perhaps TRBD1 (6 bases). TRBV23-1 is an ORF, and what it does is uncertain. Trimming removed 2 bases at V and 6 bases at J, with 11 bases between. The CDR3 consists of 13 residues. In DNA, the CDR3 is TGCGCCAGCAGTCAAACAGGGCCTGGCGAGCAGTACTTC. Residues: CASSQTGPGEQYF.

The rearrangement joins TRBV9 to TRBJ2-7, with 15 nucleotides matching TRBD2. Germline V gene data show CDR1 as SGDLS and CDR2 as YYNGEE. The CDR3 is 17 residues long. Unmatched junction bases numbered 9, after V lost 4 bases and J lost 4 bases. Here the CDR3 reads CASSPLTGTSGRYEQYF. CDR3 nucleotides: TGTGCCAGCAGCCCCCTCACAGGGACTAGCGGGAGGTACGAGCAGTACTTC.